This T cell receptor beta chain derives from a study of cytomegalovirus exposure and HLA in healthy donors. Study-level points and caveats: In a later analysis, donors in an Asian-associated ancestry cluster reportedly had fewer N-insertions in productive TCRs than the cohort mean. Researchers reported from a later analysis that most CMV-associated TCR beta chains appeared HLA-restricted. Rarity held for most TCR sequences, but there were some public TCRs that occurred in many donors.

13 Jbeta primers and 60 Vbeta primers were used for the PCR. As originally analysed: Some 10 million shared chains were among the about 80 million unique TCR beta chains that a later analysis counted. Measured with immunoSEQ multiplex PCR; TCRdb has only the in-frame clones, and not every one. Clone size and V and J calls were adopted from that table, with D and trimming inferred from the DNA. The sample shows under 150,000 clones, roughly 79% of them seen only once. This clone was seen a handful of times. The antigen is unknown. This CDR3 spans 12 amino acids. Trimming took off 6 bases at V and 4 bases at J, with 10 bases between the two ends. Germline lookup yields CDR1 MNHNS and CDR2 SASEGT.

The chain has TRBV6-1 and TRBJ2-7; D gene uncertain. This TCR was recovered from a male donor in good health and CMV-seronegative. The sample consisted of PBMCs. In nucleotides, the CDR3 is TGTGCCAGCAGACCCGACTGGTACGAGCAGTACTTC. This translates into CASRPDWYEQYF.